This is a list of T cell receptor beta chains from one sample in a study of OX40 agonist ivuxolimab in advanced cancers. Clones were read by immunoSEQ multiplex PCR, and TCRdb kept only the in-frame ones, dropping some. The sample gives about 69,000 clones, around 90% of which show up once; approximately 10% is in the top ten. The sample was CD4+ or CD8+ T cells sorted from blood, taken in a trial of the OX40 agonist ivuxolimab. Receptors were obtained from an adult with an advanced solid tumor such as melanoma, head and neck, liver or kidney cancer. Each CDR3 is given with its conserved first and last residue. Each record gives: J gene, V gene, clone size, D gene, CDR3 DNA, CDR3 protein. D genes are given only for firm matches. Clone size, where shown, is once, few, many, or a class for clones that have expanded.

J: TRBJ2-1; V: TRBV5-6; size: NA; D: NA; DNA: TGTGCCAGCAGCTTGGCCCGGGGGAGGACGGAGGAGCAGTTCTTC; CDR3: CASSLARGRTEEQFF
J: TRBJ2-5; V: TRBV5-4; size: NA; D: NA; DNA: TGTGCCAGCAGCTTGGGGGGGAACAGGGTGTGGGAGACCCAGTACTTC; CDR3: CASSLGGNRVWETQYF
J: TRBJ2-3; V: TRBV11-3; size: NA; D: TRBD2; DNA: TGTGCCAGCAGCTTAGGGCTAGCGGGCAACACAGATACGCAGTATTTT; CDR3: CASSLGLAGNTDTQYF
J: TRBJ2-3; V: TRBV4-1; size: NA; D: TRBD2; DNA: TGCGCCAGCAGCCAAGTTTTGGGAGCGGGAGTGAGCACAGATACGCAGTATTTT; CDR3: CASSQVLGAGVSTDTQYF
J: TRBJ1-5; V: TRBV28; size: NA; D: NA; DNA: TGTGCCGCTGGGCTTAACAATCAGCCCCAGCATTTT; CDR3: CAAGLNNQPQHF
J: TRBJ2-7; V: TRBV6-1; size: NA; D: NA; DNA: TGTGCCAGCAGTGAAGTCGGATTGGGGGGGCCACGTAAAACTACCGAGCAGTACTTC; CDR3: CASSEVGLGGPRKTTEQYF
J: TRBJ2-5; V: TRBV4-2; size: NA; D: NA; DNA: TGTGCCAGCAGCCAAGGAGGGGTCCCTGGGCCCCAAGAGACCCAGTACTTC; CDR3: CASSQGGVPGPQETQYF
J: TRBJ2-2; V: TRBV18; size: NA; D: TRBD2; DNA: TGTGCCAGCTTTAGCGGGAGAGGAACCGGGGAGCTGTTTTTT; CDR3: CASFSGRGTGELFF
J: TRBJ2-3; V: TRBV6-5; size: NA; D: NA; DNA: TGTGCCAGCAGAAAGGCTAGGCCCCCCGCAGATACGCAGTATTTT; CDR3: CASRKARPPADTQYF
J: TRBJ2-2; V: TRBV5-6; size: NA; D: TRBD2; DNA: TGTGCCAGCAGCTTGCTCGGGAGGGCCGCCGGGGAGCTGTTTTTT; CDR3: CASSLLGRAAGELFF
J: TRBJ2-1; V: TRBV5-1; size: few; D: NA; DNA: TGCGCCAGCAGGGGTTACAATGAGCAGTTCTTC; CDR3: CASRGYNEQFF
J: TRBJ2-7; V: TRBV6-5; size: once; D: NA; DNA: TGTGCCAGCAGTTACTCCTCGGGGATCCCCCACGAGCAGTACTTC; CDR3: CASSYSSGIPHEQYF
J: TRBJ2-7; V: TRBV7-2; size: once; D: TRBD1; DNA: TGTGCCAGCAGCTTAAGCAGGGGGCATCGGGAGCAGTACTTC; CDR3: CASSLSRGHREQYF
J: TRBJ2-5; V: TRBV7-2; size: NA; D: NA; DNA: TGTGCCAGCAGCCCCCCCGGGGCAGGCGCAAAGAGAACCCAGTACTTC; CDR3: CASSPPGAGAKRTQYF
J: TRBJ1-2; V: TRBV5-1; size: NA; D: TRBD1; DNA: TGCGCCAGCAGCTTCGGAGACAGGGACTATGGCTACACCTTC; CDR3: CASSFGDRDYGYTF
J: TRBJ1-2; V: TRBV7-2; size: NA; D: NA; DNA: TGTGCCAGCAGCCCCGGGGCGGCCCGGGGCTACACCTTC; CDR3: CASSPGAARGYTF
J: TRBJ2-1; V: TRBV11-2; size: NA; D: TRBD2; DNA: TGTGCCAGCAGCTTAGTTTCCGGGAGGGGGGTCGAGCAGTTCTTC; CDR3: CASSLVSGRGVEQFF
J: TRBJ2-7; V: TRBV5-8; size: NA; D: NA; DNA: TGTGCCAGCAGCCGCGGGACGGACTACGAGCAGTACTTC; CDR3: CASSRGTDYEQYF
J: TRBJ2-2; V: TRBV9; size: NA; D: NA; DNA: TGTGCCAGCAGCCCCCGTAGTGCGGGCGGGGCGAACACCGGGGAGCTGTTTTTT; CDR3: CASSPRSAGGANTGELFF
J: TRBJ2-3; V: TRBV27; size: NA; D: NA; DNA: TGTGCCAGCAGTCGGACTACCAACACAGATACGCAGTATTTT; CDR3: CASSRTTNTDTQYF
J: TRBJ2-5; V: TRBV7-2; size: NA; D: TRBD2; DNA: TGTGCCAGCAGCTTAGTCGGCGGGAGTGTTGGCGAGACCCAGTACTTC; CDR3: CASSLVGGSVGETQYF
J: TRBJ1-2; V: TRBV2; size: NA; D: NA; DNA: TGTGCCACCGCGCAGGCTAACTATGGCTACACCTTC; CDR3: CATAQANYGYTF
J: TRBJ2-7; V: TRBV7-2; size: NA; D: NA; DNA: TGTGCCAGCAGCCACAGTCGGACCTCCACGTACGAGCAGTACTTC; CDR3: CASSHSRTSTYEQYF
J: TRBJ2-2; V: TRBV7-8; size: NA; D: NA; DNA: TGTGCCACCCGGCGCGGCAACACCGGGGAGCTGTTTTTT; CDR3: CATRRGNTGELFF
J: TRBJ2-5; V: TRBV6-1; size: NA; D: NA; DNA: TGTGCCAGCAGTGACCGACCGGGACAAGAGACCCAGTACTTC; CDR3: CASSDRPGQETQYF
J: TRBJ2-5; V: TRBV10-1; size: NA; D: TRBD1; DNA: TGCGCCAGCAGTACCGGGACAGCCGGGGAGACCCAGTACTTC; CDR3: CASSTGTAGETQYF
J: TRBJ2-7; V: TRBV11-3; size: few; D: TRBD1; DNA: TGTGCCAGCAGCCCCCGGACAGGGTCCTACGAGCAGTACTTC; CDR3: CASSPRTGSYEQYF
J: TRBJ2-3; V: TRBV19; size: NA; D: TRBD1; DNA: TGTGCCAGTAGTATCCCAGGACAGGGCACAGATACGCAGTATTTT; CDR3: CASSIPGQGTDTQYF
J: TRBJ2-2; V: TRBV19; size: NA; D: TRBD2; DNA: TGTGCCAGCAATAAGCGGGAGCGGAACGGGGAGCTGTTTTTT; CDR3: CASNKRERNGELFF
J: TRBJ1-5; V: TRBV6-1; size: NA; D: NA; DNA: TGTGCCAGCAGTAAGGATTATAGCAATCAGCCCCAGCATTTT; CDR3: CASSKDYSNQPQHF
J: TRBJ2-3; V: TRBV7-9; size: NA; D: NA; DNA: TGTGCCAGCAGTCGTCCAGTGACTAGCACAGATACGCAGTATTTT; CDR3: CASSRPVTSTDTQYF
J: TRBJ2-3; V: TRBV28; size: NA; D: TRBD2; DNA: TGTGCCAGCAGTCCCTCAAGCGGGAGGGCCGATACGCAGTATTTT; CDR3: CASSPSSGRADTQYF
J: TRBJ2-5; V: TRBV27; size: NA; D: NA; DNA: TGTGCCAGCAGTTTAAGTCGGCAGGGTCTTAGGGAGACCCAGTACTTC; CDR3: CASSLSRQGLRETQYF
J: TRBJ2-5; V: TRBV11-3; size: NA; D: NA; DNA: TGTGCCAGCAGCCCCGGACCCAAAGAGACCCAGTACTTC; CDR3: CASSPGPKETQYF
J: TRBJ2-3; V: TRBV4-2; size: few; D: NA; DNA: TGTGCCAGCAGCCGGTCCGGGACAGATACGCAGTATTTT; CDR3: CASSRSGTDTQYF
J: TRBJ2-7; V: TRBV7-2; size: NA; D: NA; DNA: TGTGCCAGCAGCTTAGGACAGTCCCCCTCCTACGAGCAGTACTTC; CDR3: CASSLGQSPSYEQYF
J: TRBJ2-3; V: TRBV5-1; size: NA; D: TRBD1; DNA: TGCGCCAGCAGCTTGGTAAGGGACAGGTGGTCAGCTAGCACAGATACGCAGTATTTT; CDR3: CASSLVRDRWSASTDTQYF
J: TRBJ2-3; V: TRBV7-2; size: NA; D: NA; DNA: TGTGCCAGCAGCTCGACGCGACAGGCCCTGAAGCAGTATTTT; CDR3: CASSSTRQALKQYF
J: TRBJ2-7; V: TRBV14; size: few; D: NA; DNA: TGTGCCAGCAGTCACGGGTCGGGGAGCTCCTACGAGCAGTACTTC; CDR3: CASSHGSGSSYEQYF
J: TRBJ1-5; V: TRBV4-3; size: NA; D: NA; DNA: TGCGCCAGCAGCCAAGATTTAAGGGATTCGGTTCAGCCCCAGCATTTT; CDR3: CASSQDLRDSVQPQHF
J: TRBJ2-1; V: TRBV28; size: NA; D: NA; DNA: TGTGCCAGCAGTTCACCGGGATTGCCCCAGGAGCAGTTCTTC; CDR3: CASSSPGLPQEQFF
J: TRBJ1-5; V: TRBV28; size: NA; D: NA; DNA: TGTGCCAGCAGCTTCCCTACGACAGACACCCTCGGTAGCAATCAGCCCCAGCATTTT; CDR3: CASSFPTTDTLGSNQPQHF
J: TRBJ2-7; V: TRBV5-1; size: NA; D: TRBD1; DNA: TGCGCCAGCAGCTTGAGTACCGGGACAGGGACCTACGAGCAGTACTTC; CDR3: CASSLSTGTGTYEQYF
J: TRBJ1-5; V: TRBV14; size: NA; D: NA; DNA: TGTGCCAGCAGCCAGCAGGGTGGTCAGCCCCAGCATTTT; CDR3: CASSQQGGQPQHF
J: TRBJ2-1; V: TRBV7-2; size: NA; D: NA; DNA: TGTGCCAGCAGCTTAGCGAGGGAGCAGCGGAATGAGCAGTTCTTC; CDR3: CASSLAREQRNEQFF
J: TRBJ2-3; V: TRBV7-3; size: once; D: TRBD1; DNA: TGTGCCAGCAGCTTGGGACAGTCCACAGATACGCAGTATTTT; CDR3: CASSLGQSTDTQYF
J: TRBJ2-5; V: TRBV7-9; size: NA; D: NA; DNA: TGTGCCAGCAGCTTACATGGAGAGACCCAGTACTTC; CDR3: CASSLHGETQYF
J: TRBJ2-7; V: TRBV28; size: NA; D: TRBD1; DNA: TGTGCCAGCCGGGGACAGGGGCGGACCTACGAGCAGTACTTC; CDR3: CASRGQGRTYEQYF
J: TRBJ2-7; V: TRBV7-2; size: NA; D: TRBD2; DNA: TGTGCCAGCAGCTTAGAATTCCTAGCGGCTTACGAGCAGTACTTC; CDR3: CASSLEFLAAYEQYF
J: TRBJ2-1; V: TRBV7-9; size: NA; D: TRBD2; DNA: TGTGCCAGCAGCGTCCGGACTAGCGGGAGGCTCCCCAGCGTGCAGTTCTTC; CDR3: CASSVRTSGRLPSVQFF
J: TRBJ2-1; V: TRBV18; size: NA; D: TRBD1; DNA: TGTGCCAGCTCACCACTACGAGGGGGCATTACGAATGAGCAGTTCTTC; CDR3: CASSPLRGGITNEQFF
J: TRBJ2-3; V: TRBV11-3; size: NA; D: NA; DNA: TGTGCCAGCAGCTTATTCCGTTTAGATACGCAGTATTTT; CDR3: CASSLFRLDTQYF